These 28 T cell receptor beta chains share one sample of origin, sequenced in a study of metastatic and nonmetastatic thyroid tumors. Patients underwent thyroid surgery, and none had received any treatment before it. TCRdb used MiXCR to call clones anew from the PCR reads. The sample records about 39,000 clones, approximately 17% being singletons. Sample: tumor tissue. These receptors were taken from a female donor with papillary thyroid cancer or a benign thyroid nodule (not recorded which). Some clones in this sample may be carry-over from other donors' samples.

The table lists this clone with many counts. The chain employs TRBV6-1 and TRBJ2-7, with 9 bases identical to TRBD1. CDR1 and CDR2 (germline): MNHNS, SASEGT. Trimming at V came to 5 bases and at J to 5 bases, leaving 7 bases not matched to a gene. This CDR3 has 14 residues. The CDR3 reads CASSSWTGVDEQYF. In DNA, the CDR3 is TGTGCCAGCAGTTCATGGACAGGGGTCGACGAGCAGTACTTC.

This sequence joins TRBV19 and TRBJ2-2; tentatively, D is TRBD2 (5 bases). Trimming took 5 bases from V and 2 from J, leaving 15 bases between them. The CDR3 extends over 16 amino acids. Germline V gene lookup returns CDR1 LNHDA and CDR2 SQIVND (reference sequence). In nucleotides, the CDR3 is TGTGCCAGTAGTCCCGAGGACTTACTAAACACCGGGGAGCTGTTTTTT. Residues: CASSPEDLLNTGELFF.

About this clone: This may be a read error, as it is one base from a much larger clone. The chain's CDR3 is CASSKAGNKPQHF. CDR3 nucleotide sequence: TGTGCCAGCAGTAAGGCCGGCAATAAGCCCCAGCATTTT. The chain recombines TRBV6-4 with TRBJ1-5; no clear D. This CDR3 has 13 amino acids. The germline gives CDR1 MRHNA, CDR2 SNTAGT.

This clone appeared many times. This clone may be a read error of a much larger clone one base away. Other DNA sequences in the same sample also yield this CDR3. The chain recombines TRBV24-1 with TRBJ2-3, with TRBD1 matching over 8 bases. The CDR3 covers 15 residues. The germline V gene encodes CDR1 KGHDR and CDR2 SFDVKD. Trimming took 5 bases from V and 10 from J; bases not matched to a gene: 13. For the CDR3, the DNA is TGTGCCACCAGTGGTACAGGGGGTTCCACAAATGCGCAGTATTTT. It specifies CATSGTGGSTNAQYF.

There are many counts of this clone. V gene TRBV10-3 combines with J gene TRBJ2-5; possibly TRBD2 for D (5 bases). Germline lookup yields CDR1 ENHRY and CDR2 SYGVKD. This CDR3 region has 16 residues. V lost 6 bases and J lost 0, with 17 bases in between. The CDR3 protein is CAISVSRGLYQETQYF. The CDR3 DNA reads TGTGCCATCAGCGTCTCCCGGGGATTGTACCAAGAGACCCAGTACTTC.

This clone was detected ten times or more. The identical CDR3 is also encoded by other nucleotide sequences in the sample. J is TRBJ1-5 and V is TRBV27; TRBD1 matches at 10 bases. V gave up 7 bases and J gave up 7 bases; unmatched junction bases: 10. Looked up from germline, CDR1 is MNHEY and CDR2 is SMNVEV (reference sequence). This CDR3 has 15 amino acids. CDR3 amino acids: CASMGQGKGGQPQHF. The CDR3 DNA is TGTGCCAGCATGGGACAGGGGAAAGGCGGACAGCCCCAGCATTTT.

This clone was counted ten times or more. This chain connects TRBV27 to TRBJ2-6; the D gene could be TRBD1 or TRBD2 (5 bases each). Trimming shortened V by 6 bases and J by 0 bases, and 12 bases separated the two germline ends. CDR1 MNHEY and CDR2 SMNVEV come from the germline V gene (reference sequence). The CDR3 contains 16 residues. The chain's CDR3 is CASSGARNSGANVLTF. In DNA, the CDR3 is TGTGCCAGCAGCGGGGCACGGAACTCTGGGGCCAACGTCCTGACTTTC.

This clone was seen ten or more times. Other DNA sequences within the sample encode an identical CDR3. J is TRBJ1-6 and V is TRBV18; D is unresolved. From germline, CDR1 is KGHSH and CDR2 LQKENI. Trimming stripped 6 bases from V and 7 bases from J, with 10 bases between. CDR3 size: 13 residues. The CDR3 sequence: CASSPGTNSPLHF. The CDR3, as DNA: TGTGCCAGCTCCCCGGGCACCAATTCACCCCTCCACTTT.

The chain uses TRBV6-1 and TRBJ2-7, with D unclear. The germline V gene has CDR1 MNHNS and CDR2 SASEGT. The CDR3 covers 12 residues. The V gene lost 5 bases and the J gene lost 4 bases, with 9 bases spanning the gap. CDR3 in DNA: TGTGCCAGCAGTCGTGGGCAGTACGAGCAGTACTTC. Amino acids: CASSRGQYEQYF.

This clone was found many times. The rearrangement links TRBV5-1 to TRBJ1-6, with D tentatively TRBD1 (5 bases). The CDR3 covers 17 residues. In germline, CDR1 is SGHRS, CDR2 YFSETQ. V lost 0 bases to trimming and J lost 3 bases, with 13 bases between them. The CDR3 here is CASSLVVRTYYNSPLHF. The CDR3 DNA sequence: TGCGCCAGCAGCTTGGTGGTGCGGACATACTATAATTCACCCCTCCACTTT.

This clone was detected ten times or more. CDR3 nucleotide sequence: TGTGCCAGCAGTTCCCCGGGCACTGAAGCTTTCTTT. Its translation: CASSSPGTEAFF. The V call is TRBV6-1, the J call TRBJ1-1; D is unresolved. The V end was cut by 5 bases, the J end by 4 bases, with 8 bases between. The V gene's germline CDR1 is MNHNS and CDR2 SASEGT. The CDR3 consists of 12 residues.

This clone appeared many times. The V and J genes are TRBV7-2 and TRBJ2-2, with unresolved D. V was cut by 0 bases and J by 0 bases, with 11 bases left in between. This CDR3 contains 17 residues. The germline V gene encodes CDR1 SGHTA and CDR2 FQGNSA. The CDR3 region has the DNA TGTGCCAGCAGCTTAGCCTGGGTTCCCACGAACACCGGGGAGCTGTTTTTT. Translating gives CASSLAWVPTNTGELFF.

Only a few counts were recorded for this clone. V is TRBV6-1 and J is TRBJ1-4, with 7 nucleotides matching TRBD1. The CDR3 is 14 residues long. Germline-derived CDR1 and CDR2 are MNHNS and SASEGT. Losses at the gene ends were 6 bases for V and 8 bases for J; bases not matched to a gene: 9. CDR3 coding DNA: TGTGCCAGCAGACCGACAGGGTGGGAAGAAAAACTGTTTTTT. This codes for CASRPTGWEEKLFF.

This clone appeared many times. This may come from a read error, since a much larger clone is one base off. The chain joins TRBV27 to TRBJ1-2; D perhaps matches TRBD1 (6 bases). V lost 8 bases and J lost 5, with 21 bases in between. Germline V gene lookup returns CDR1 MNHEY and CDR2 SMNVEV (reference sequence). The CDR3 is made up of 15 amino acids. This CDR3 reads CASRARGGVWYGYTF. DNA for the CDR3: TGTGCCAGCCGCGCGAGGGGGGGGGTATGGTATGGCTACACCTTC.

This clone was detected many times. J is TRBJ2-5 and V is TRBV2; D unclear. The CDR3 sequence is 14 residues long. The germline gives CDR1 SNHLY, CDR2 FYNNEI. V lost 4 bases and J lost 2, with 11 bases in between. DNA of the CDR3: TGTGCCAGCAGTGCCTTGGGGTCACAAGAGACCCAGTACTTC. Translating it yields CASSALGSQETQYF.

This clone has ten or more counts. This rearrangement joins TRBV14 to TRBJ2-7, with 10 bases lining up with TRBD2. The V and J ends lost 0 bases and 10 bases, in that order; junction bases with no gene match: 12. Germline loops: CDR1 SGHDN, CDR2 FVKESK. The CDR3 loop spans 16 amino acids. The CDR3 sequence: CASSQDLSSGSIEQYF. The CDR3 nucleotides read TGTGCCAGCAGCCAAGATCTGTCTAGCGGGAGTATTGAACAGTACTTC.

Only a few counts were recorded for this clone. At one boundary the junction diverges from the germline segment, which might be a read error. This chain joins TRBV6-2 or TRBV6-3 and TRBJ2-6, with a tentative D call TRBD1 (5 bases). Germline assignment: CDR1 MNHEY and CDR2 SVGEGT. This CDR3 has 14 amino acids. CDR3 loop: CASRLFFGANFLTF. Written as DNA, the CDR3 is TGTGCCAGCAGGCTGTTCTTTGGGGCCAACTTCCTGACTTTC.

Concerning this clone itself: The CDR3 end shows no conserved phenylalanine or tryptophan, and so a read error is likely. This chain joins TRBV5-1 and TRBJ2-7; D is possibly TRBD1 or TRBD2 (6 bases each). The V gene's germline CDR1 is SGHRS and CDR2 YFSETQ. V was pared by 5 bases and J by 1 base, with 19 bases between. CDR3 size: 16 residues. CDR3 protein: CASRGKLTGTSYEQYL. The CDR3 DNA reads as TGCGCCAGCAGAGGAAAGCTAACAGGGACTTCCTACGAGCAGTACCTC.

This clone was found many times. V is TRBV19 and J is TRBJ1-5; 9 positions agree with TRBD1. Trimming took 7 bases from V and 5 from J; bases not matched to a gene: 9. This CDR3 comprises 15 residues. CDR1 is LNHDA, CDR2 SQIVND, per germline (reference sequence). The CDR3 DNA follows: TGTGCCAGTACACAGACAGGGGGGAGCGATCAGCCCCAGCATTTT. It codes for CASTQTGGSDQPQHF.

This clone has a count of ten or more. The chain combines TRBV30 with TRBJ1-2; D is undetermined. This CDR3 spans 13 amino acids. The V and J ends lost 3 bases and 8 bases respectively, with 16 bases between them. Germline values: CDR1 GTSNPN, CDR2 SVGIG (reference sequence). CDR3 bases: TGTGCCTGGAGGAGGCAGGCCAGTGGGGGCTACACCTTC. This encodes CAWRRQASGGYTF.

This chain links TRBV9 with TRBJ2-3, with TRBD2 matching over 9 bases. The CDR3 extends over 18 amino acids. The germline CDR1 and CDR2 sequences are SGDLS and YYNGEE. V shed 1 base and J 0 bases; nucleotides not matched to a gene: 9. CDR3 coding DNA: TGTGCCAGCAGCGTACTAGCGGGATGGACCGCTAGCACAGATACGCAGTATTTT. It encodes CASSVLAGWTASTDTQYF.

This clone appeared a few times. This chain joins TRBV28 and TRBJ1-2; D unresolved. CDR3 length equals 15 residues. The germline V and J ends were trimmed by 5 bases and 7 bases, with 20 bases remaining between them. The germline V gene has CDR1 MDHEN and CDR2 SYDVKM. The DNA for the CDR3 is TGTGCCAGCAGTGATTCGAACGGACGATATGGTGGCTACACCTTC. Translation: CASSDSNGRYGGYTF.

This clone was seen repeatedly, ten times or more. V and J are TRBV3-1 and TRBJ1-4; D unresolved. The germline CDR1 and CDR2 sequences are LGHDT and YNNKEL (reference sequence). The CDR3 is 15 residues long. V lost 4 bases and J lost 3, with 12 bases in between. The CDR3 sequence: CASSPSGVSNEKLFF. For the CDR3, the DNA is TGTGCCAGCAGCCCGTCCGGAGTATCTAATGAAAAACTGTTTTTT.

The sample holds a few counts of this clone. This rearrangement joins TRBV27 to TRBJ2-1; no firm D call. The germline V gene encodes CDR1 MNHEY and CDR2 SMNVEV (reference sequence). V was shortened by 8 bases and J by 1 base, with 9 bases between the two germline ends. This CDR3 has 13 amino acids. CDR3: CASAGQSYNEQFF. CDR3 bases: TGTGCCAGCGCCGGGCAATCCTACAATGAGCAGTTCTTC.

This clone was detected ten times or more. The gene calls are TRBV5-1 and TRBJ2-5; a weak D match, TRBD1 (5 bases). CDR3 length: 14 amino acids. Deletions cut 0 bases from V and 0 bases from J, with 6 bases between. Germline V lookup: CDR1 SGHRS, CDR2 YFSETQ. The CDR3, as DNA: TGCGCCAGCAGCTTGGCAGGGTACCAAGAGACCCAGTACTTC. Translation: CASSLAGYQETQYF.

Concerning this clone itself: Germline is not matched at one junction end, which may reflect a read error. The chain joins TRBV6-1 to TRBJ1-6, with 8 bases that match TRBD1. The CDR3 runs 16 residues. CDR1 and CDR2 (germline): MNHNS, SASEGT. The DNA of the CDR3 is TGTGCCAGCAAGAAGGGACAGGCGACTTATAATTCACACCTCCACTTT. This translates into CASKKGQATYNSHLHF.

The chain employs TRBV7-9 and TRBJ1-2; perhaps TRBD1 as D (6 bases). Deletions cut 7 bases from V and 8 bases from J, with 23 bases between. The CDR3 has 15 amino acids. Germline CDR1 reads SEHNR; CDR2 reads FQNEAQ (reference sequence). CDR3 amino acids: CASTLMNLGGGGYTF. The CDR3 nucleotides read TGTGCCAGCACCCTCATGAACCTCGGAGGGGGGGGCTACACCTTC.

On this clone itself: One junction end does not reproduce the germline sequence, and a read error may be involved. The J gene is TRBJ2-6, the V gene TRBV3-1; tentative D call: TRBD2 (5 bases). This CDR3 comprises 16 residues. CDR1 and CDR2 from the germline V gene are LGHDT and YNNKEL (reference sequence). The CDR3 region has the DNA TGTGTCAGCAGCCTGTACGAGGGTACTGGGTCCAACGTCCTGACTTTC. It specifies CVSSLYEGTGSNVLTF.